A single TCR beta chain is shown here with its context. As yet, its antigen is unknown. This same CDR3 is encoded by further DNA sequences in the sample. This sample was included in a study of shared clonotypes between healthy human individuals. The study's findings and limits: Non-shared clonotypes were found to have lower generation probabilities than the clonotypes that were shared by all four of the sorted-subset donors.

The CDR3 is 13 residues long. The germline V gene has CDR1 SNHLY and CDR2 FYNNEI. J gave up 5 bases and V 8 bases, and 9 bases lay outside the gene matches. Profiled with immunoSEQ multiplex PCR; TCRdb holds only in-frame clones, not every one. Of around 2,000,000 clones listed, 85% to 95% are singletons. The V gene is TRBV2, the J gene TRBJ2-7, with 7 bases lining up with TRBD1. The sequencing sample was made of naive CD4+ T cells sorted from blood. Sample subset: CD45RA+ positively selected. This receptor was obtained from a man between 18 and 35 years old in good health. CDR3 loop: CASSGDRAHEQYF. DNA of the CDR3: TGTGCCAGCTCCGGAGACAGGGCCCACGAGCAGTACTTC.